Below, 32 T cell receptor beta chains from the same sample are listed, as sequenced in a study of human T cells and chemical hapten exposure. The time point is: patch test 1, 2 weeks after DPC sensitization. Treatment noted: therapeutic diphenylcyclopropenone sensitization with weekly scalp DPC. MiXCR, run by TCRdb on the RACE reads, gives a single entry per CDR3 protein. The data show around 110,000 distinct CDR3 sequences, with 9% to 14% seen just once and around 1.4% held by the top ten. The material was whole blood, obtained in connection with sensitization to the hapten diphenylcyclopropenone (DPC). The receptors shown here come from a woman aged 50 to 65 with alopecia areata. Some clones in this sample may be carry-over from other donors' samples.

The chain is built from TRBV29-1 and TRBJ2-7; D may be TRBD1 (5 bases). There are 13 residues in the CDR3. In germline, CDR1 is SQVTM, CDR2 ANQGSEA. Trimming pared 7 bases from V and 4 bases from J, leaving 17 bases between. The CDR3: CSDATTGPYEQYF. The CDR3, as DNA: TGCAGCGACGCTACCACAGGCCCTTACGAGCAGTACTTC.

The CDR3 sequence is CASRLTAGYGYTF. CDR3 DNA: TGTGCCAGCAGGCTAACGGCAGGCTATGGCTACACCTTC. The chain recombines TRBV7-2 with TRBJ1-2; D unresolved. The CDR3 sequence is 13 residues long. Between the trimmed V and J ends, which lost 6 bases and 4 bases, there was a span of 12 bases. CDR1 and CDR2 (germline): SGHTA, FQGNSA.

The chain combines TRBV4-2 with TRBJ2-3; 7 positions match TRBD1. The junction had 14 bases not matched to a gene; V was cut back by 4 bases and J by 4 bases. Germline V CDR1 and CDR2: LGHNA, YNFKEQ. The CDR3 extends over 17 amino acids. CDR3 amino acids: CASSRTGDLSLPDTQYF. CDR3 nucleotides: TGTGCCAGCAGCCGCACAGGGGATTTGTCCCTACCAGATACGCAGTATTTT.

With respect to this clonotype: One end of the junction does not line up with germline, which may come from a read error. The V call is TRBV12-3 or TRBV12-4, the J call TRBJ2-2; D unresolved. The CDR3 runs 14 residues. CDR3 DNA sequence: TGTGCCAGCAGTTTGGGCCAGGCCTACCGGGTCGAGGTTTTT. Amino acids: CASSLGQAYRVEVF.

This clonotype came up many times. The rearrangement uses TRBV27 and TRBJ1-6, with a weak D call TRBD1 (6 bases). Deletions cut 6 bases from V and 2 bases from J, with 14 bases between. The CDR3 extends over 16 amino acids. The germline V gene encodes CDR1 MNHEY and CDR2 SMNVEV (reference sequence). As DNA, the CDR3 is TGTGCCAGCAGGATTACAGGGAAAACCTATAATTCACCCCTCCACTTT. Protein: CASRITGKTYNSPLHF.

This clonotype has at least ten counts. This sequence joins TRBV18 and TRBJ2-3; D is possibly TRBD2 (6 bases). Per the germline V gene, CDR1 is KGHSH and CDR2 is LQKENI. CDR3 size: 16 residues. V gave up 2 bases and J gave up 2 bases, with 14 bases separating them. Here the CDR3 reads CASSPAASAITDTQYF. CDR3 bases: TGTGCCAGCTCACCAGCCGCTAGCGCGATCACAGATACGCAGTATTTT. Looking up the rest from reference TRBV18 and TRBJ2-3 gives the full variable domain: NAGVMQNPRHLVRRRGQEARLRCSPMKGHSHVYWYRQLPEEGLKFMVYLQKENIIDESGMPKERFSAEFPKEGPSILRIQQVVRGDSAAYFCASSPAASAITDTQYFGPGTRLTVL.

This clonotype was seen ten or more times. At one of its ends the junction is not consistent with the germline gene, which may arise from a read error. The chain is built from TRBV29-1 and TRBJ1-1; D is ambiguous. Germline V gene data show CDR1 as SQVTM and CDR2 as ANQGSEA. The CDR3 contains 11 residues. CDR3 protein: CSVSANAEAFF. As DNA, the CDR3 is TGCAGCGTTTCAGCGAACGCTGAAGCTTTCTTT.

This clonotype has only a few counts. V is TRBV5-5 and J is TRBJ2-5; D is uncertain. From germline, CDR1 is SGHKS and CDR2 YYEKEE (reference sequence). Trimming pared 0 bases from V and 1 base from J, leaving 10 bases between. The CDR3 totals 15 residues. CDR3 sequence: CASSLGAARQETQYF. The CDR3 bases are TGTGCCAGCAGCTTGGGCGCTGCGCGCCAAGAGACCCAGTACTTC.

The chain has TRBV10-3 and TRBJ2-1; D ambiguous. Germline lookup yields CDR1 ENHRY and CDR2 SYGVKD. This CDR3 is built from 12 residues. With 3 bases removed from V and 8 bases from J, the gap between germline ends came to 8 bases. The CDR3 here is CAISEMGYEQFF. DNA of the CDR3: TGTGCCATCAGTGAAATGGGTTATGAGCAGTTCTTC.

The chain combines TRBV20-1 with TRBJ2-7, with no clear D. The CDR3 is 10 residues long. V lost 6 bases and J lost 6, with 9 bases in between. In germline, CDR1 is DFQATT, CDR2 SNEGSKA (reference sequence). CDR3 sequence reads: CSAPLVEQYF. DNA of the CDR3: TGCAGTGCCCCGCTAGTCGAGCAGTACTTC.

V is TRBV12-3 or TRBV12-4 and J is TRBJ1-5; 8 bases agree with TRBD1. With 6 bases clipped from V and 4 bases from J, the junction kept 8 bases outside the gene matches. The CDR3 has 15 residues. As DNA, the CDR3 is TGTGCCAGCAGAAATCCTCGACAGGGGAATCAGCCCCAGCATTTT. Its translation: CASRNPRQGNQPQHF.

By sample fraction, this clonotype is medium-sized. The CDR3 DNA reads as TGTGCCAGCAGCCCGTCCGGGACAGGGGACTACAATGAGCAGTTCTTC. As protein: CASSPSGTGDYNEQFF. The rearrangement links TRBV7-9 to TRBJ2-1; 10 bases are shared with TRBD1. The V and J ends lost 5 bases and 3 bases, in that order; junction bases with no gene match: 7. The CDR3 consists of 16 residues. Germline assignment: CDR1 SEHNR and CDR2 FQNEAQ (reference sequence).

This clonotype was found a few times. The V gene is TRBV4-3, the J gene TRBJ2-1; D is perhaps TRBD2 (6 bases). The CDR3 covers 15 residues. The V and J ends lost 1 base and 9 bases respectively, with 16 bases between them. Germline CDR1 reads LGHNA; CDR2 reads YSLEER. CDR3 in amino acids: CASSQGVFGGSEQFF. The DNA for the CDR3 is TGCGCCAGCAGCCAAGGAGTGTTTGGAGGGAGTGAGCAGTTCTTC.

This clonotype showed up just a few times. Compared with germline, one end of the junction differs, possibly owing to a read error. The chain joins TRBV7-8 to TRBJ1-1; 7 bases are a match to TRBD1. The CDR3 has 14 amino acids. Germline CDR1 reads SGHVS; CDR2 reads FQNEAQ. The CDR3, as DNA: TGTGCCAGCACCTTAGGACAGGCGAACACTGAAGCTTTCTTT. This gives the protein CASTLGQANTEAFF.

This clonotype was detected only a few times. The gene calls are TRBV7-8 and TRBJ1-1; TRBD1 might be the D (6 bases). V dropped 5 bases and J dropped 1 base, with 14 bases sitting between them. Germline V gives CDR1 SGHVS, CDR2 FQNEAQ. This CDR3 has 15 amino acids. The DNA for the CDR3 is TGTGCCAGCAGCCCCGCGCGGGGGCCGAACACTGAAGCTTTCTTT. Residues: CASSPARGPNTEAFF. Full variable domain (outside the CDR3, taken from reference TRBV7-8 and TRBJ1-1): GAGVSQSPRYKVAKRGQDVALRCDPISGHVSLFWYQQALGQGPEFLTYFQNEAQLDKSGLPSDRFFAERPEGSVSTLKIQRTQQEDSAVYLCASSPARGPNTEAFFGQGTRLTVV.

This clonotype was detected ten times or more. The chain is built from TRBV13 and TRBJ2-1; D possibly corresponds to TRBD1 (6 bases). The V and J ends lost 2 bases and 6 bases respectively, with 17 bases between them. Germline V gives CDR1 PRHDT, CDR2 FYEKMQ (reference sequence). The CDR3 totals 16 residues. CDR3 protein: CASSLFGTILRNEQFF. As DNA, the CDR3 is TGTGCCAGCAGCTTATTTGGGACAATACTCCGCAATGAGCAGTTCTTC.

Turning to this clonotype: This sequence may be a read error, since a much larger clone differs from it by one base. V usage is TRBV18 and J usage is TRBJ2-5; D unclear. This CDR3 region has 12 residues. Germline V gene sequence: CDR1 KGHSH, CDR2 LQKENI. The CDR3 spells CPSSPQQETQYF. The DNA for the CDR3 is TGTCCCAGCTCACCACAACAAGAGACCCAGTACTTC. The full variable domain, rest sourced from reference TRBV18 and TRBJ2-5, is NAGVMQNPRHLVRRRGQEARLRCSPMKGHSHVYWYRQLPEEGLKFMVYLQKENIIDESGMPKERFSAEFPKEGPSILRIQQVVRGDSAAYFCPSSPQQETQYFGPGTRLLVL.

This clonotype was counted between two and nine times. The rearrangement links TRBV6-6 to TRBJ1-3, with D tentatively TRBD1 (6 bases). V lost 6 bases and J 0 bases, leaving 12 bases between the germline ends. Per the germline V gene, CDR1 is MNHNY and CDR2 is SVGAGI (reference sequence). CDR3 length: 15 amino acids. CDR3 region: CASSQTGYSGNTIYF. The CDR3 region has the DNA TGTGCCAGCAGCCAGACAGGATACTCTGGAAACACCATATATTTT.

For this clonotype: One end of the junction is discordant with germline, which a read error may explain. This sequence joins TRBV20-1 and TRBJ1-1, with D possibly being TRBD1 (5 bases). The CDR3 has 15 amino acids. The V gene's germline CDR1 is DFQATT and CDR2 SNEGSKA (reference sequence). CDR3 sequence: CSAPSPRGRNTKAFF. CDR3 in DNA: TGCAGTGCCCCGTCCCCCCGGGGACGGAACACTAAAGCTTTCTTT.

This clonotype has only a few counts. The V call is TRBV5-1, the J call TRBJ2-3, with D unresolved. With 0 bases removed from V and 1 base from J, the gap between germline ends came to 12 bases. In germline, CDR1 is SGHRS, CDR2 YFSETQ. CDR3 length: 16 residues. As DNA, the CDR3 is TGCGCCAGCAGCTTGGAGTACCGCGGCGGCACAGATACGCAGTATTTT. This codes for CASSLEYRGGTDTQYF. Full variable domain (rest looked up from reference TRBV5-1 and TRBJ2-3): KAGVTQTPRYLIKTRGQQVTLSCSPISGHRSVSWYQQTPGQGLQFLFEYFSETQRNKGNFPGRFSGRQFSNSRSEMNVSTLELGDSALYLCASSLEYRGGTDTQYFGPGTRLTVL.

This clonotype was counted only a few times. The chain employs TRBV28 and TRBJ2-2; D gene uncertain. The CDR3 sequence is 15 residues long. V was shortened by 1 base and J by 7 bases, with 13 bases between the two germline ends. Germline values: CDR1 MDHEN, CDR2 SYDVKM. The CDR3 is CASSLSRPPSGELFF. The CDR3 DNA reads as TGTGCCAGCAGTTTATCCAGACCGCCCAGCGGGGAGCTGTTTTTT.

Ten or more counts support this clonotype. The chain is built from TRBV6-2 or TRBV6-3 and TRBJ2-3; D remains unclear. The germline V and J ends were trimmed by 2 bases and 4 bases, with 4 bases remaining between them. Germline V gene lookup returns CDR1 MNHEY and CDR2 SVGEGT. The CDR3 contains 12 residues. The CDR3 bases are TGTGCCAGCAGTTACCTGGCAGATACGCAGTATTTT. Residues: CASSYLADTQYF.

The V call is TRBV27, the J call TRBJ2-3; 7 positions agree with TRBD1. Unmatched junction bases numbered 9, after V lost 4 bases and J lost 2 bases. The germline gives CDR1 MNHEY, CDR2 SMNVEV (reference sequence). The CDR3 covers 16 residues. The CDR3 coding sequence is TGTGCCAGCAGTTCGTTATCAGGGGGATCCACAGATACGCAGTATTTT. It specifies CASSSLSGGSTDTQYF.

This clonotype occurred a few times. V is TRBV7-8 and J is TRBJ2-5; D gene uncertain. Germline CDR1 SGHVS, CDR2 FQNEAQ. V lost 2 bases, J lost 4 bases, and 8 bases lay in between. The CDR3 is 13 residues long. CDR3 in amino acids: CASSLRVGETQYF. CDR3 sequence (DNA): TGTGCCAGCAGCTTACGGGTTGGAGAGACCCAGTACTTC.

This clonotype was detected only a few times. The chain employs TRBV6-6 and TRBJ1-4, with D uncertain. Deletions cut 7 bases from V and 0 bases from J, with 9 bases between. Germline CDR1 reads MNHNY; CDR2 reads SVGAGI (reference sequence). There are 14 residues in the CDR3. CDR3 sequence: CASNGRATNEKLFF. CDR3 coding DNA: TGTGCCAGCAACGGGAGAGCAACTAATGAAAAACTGTTTTTT.

The V and J genes are TRBV11-2 and TRBJ2-1; D gene unclear. Trimming took off 4 bases at V and 6 bases at J, with 16 bases between the two ends. The CDR3 is 15 residues long. CDR1 is SGHAT, CDR2 FQNNGV, per germline. The CDR3 DNA sequence: TGTGCCAGCAGCTCGCTAGGCACCCGGACCAATGAGCAGTTCTTC. Translation: CASSSLGTRTNEQFF.

The CDR3: CASSSAGVGPYEQYF. CDR3 in DNA: TGTGCCAGCAGCTCAGCAGGGGTGGGACCCTACGAGCAGTACTTC. The J gene is TRBJ2-7, the V gene TRBV7-9; a weak D match, TRBD1 (6 bases). Germline-derived CDR1 and CDR2 are SEHNR and FQNEAQ (reference sequence). This CDR3 region has 15 residues. V was trimmed by 4 bases and J by 2 bases, leaving 15 bases between them.

The table lists this clonotype with a few counts. CDR3 sequence (DNA): TGTGCCAGCAGCTCCCGAATAGGGGAGTACGAGCAGTACTTC. Amino acid sequence: CASSSRIGEYEQYF. The rearrangement uses TRBV7-2 and TRBJ2-7, with D possibly called TRBD1 or TRBD2 (5 bases each). CDR3 length equals 14 residues. Germline V gives CDR1 SGHTA, CDR2 FQGNSA. Trimming shortened V by 4 bases and J by 4 bases, and 14 bases separated the two germline ends.

Only a few counts were recorded for this clonotype. CDR3 amino acids: CAALGGWMNTEAFF. In DNA form, the CDR3 reads TGTGCCGCCTTGGGGGGCTGGATGAACACTGAAGCTTTCTTT. The chain recombines TRBV28 with TRBJ1-1, with D possibly matching TRBD1 (6 bases). The germline gives CDR1 MDHEN, CDR2 SYDVKM. V was cut by 11 bases and J by 0 bases, with 16 bases left in between. CDR3 length equals 14 residues.

This clonotype came up a few times. V and J are TRBV7-8 and TRBJ1-5, with D unclear. The CDR3 is 16 residues long. The ends were cut back, 1 base at V and 0 bases at J, with 10 bases in the middle. Germline CDR1 is SGHVS and CDR2 is FQNEAQ. CDR3 DNA sequence: TGTGCCAGCAGCTTAGGGTCAGCCCATAGCAATCAGCCCCAGCATTTT. Protein: CASSLGSAHSNQPQHF.

This clonotype has a count of ten or more. This chain connects TRBV29-1 to TRBJ2-7; unclear D gene. This CDR3 region has 14 residues. Trimming took off 5 bases at V and 3 bases at J, with 17 bases between the two ends. The germline gives CDR1 SQVTM, CDR2 ANQGSEA. The CDR3: CSVLPEGPGYEQYF. The CDR3 DNA is TGCAGCGTTCTTCCTGAAGGGCCGGGCTACGAGCAGTACTTC.

There are many counts of this clonotype. The genes are TRBV6-2 or TRBV6-3 and TRBJ1-1, with D maybe TRBD1 (5 bases). This CDR3 has 13 amino acids. Germline loops: CDR1 MNHEY, CDR2 SVGEGT. V was shortened by 6 bases and J by 6 bases, with 14 bases between the two germline ends. The CDR3: CASRWDLGAEAFF. The CDR3 DNA follows: TGTGCCAGCAGATGGGACCTCGGGGCTGAAGCTTTCTTT.